The sample holds many counts of the clone carrying this T cell receptor beta chain. This entry belongs to a study of T-cell reconstitution after alpha-beta-depleted transplantation in children. The germline gives CDR1 SGHVS, CDR2 FNYEAQ. The length of the CDR3 is 16 residues. J lost 4 bases, V lost 1 base, and 4 bases had no gene match. Unique molecular identifiers were used to barcode this TCRbeta library. Using its own MiXCR run on the PCR reads, TCRdb lists one record per CDR3 protein. The profile shows hundreds of thousands of distinct CDR3 sequences, roughly a quarter of them singletons. The V gene is TRBV7-6, the J gene TRBJ2-7; TRBD2 matches 13 bases. The clonotype was recovered from a female patient between 2 and 15 years old who had a stem cell transplant for congenital amegakaryocytic thrombocytopenia, so the T cells may come from the graft donor. The sequencing used PBMCs, mostly from graft donor cells, collected 360 days after TCRalphabeta/CD19-depleted stem cell transplant. CDR3 residues: CASSLELAGGRYEQYF. CDR3 nucleotide sequence: TGTGCCAGCAGCTTAGAACTAGCGGGAGGGCGATACGAGCAGTACTTC.